The TCR beta chain under discussion was sequenced for a study of T cell responses to AZD1222 COVID-19 vaccine (dated by TCRdb to the early 2020s). Regarding the study in general: AZD1222 recipients with second doses at about 4 weeks or about 12 weeks were pooled, because spike-specific TCR depth and breadth did not differ between schedules. A total of over 230 trial participants underwent TCR sequencing, of whom 207 received two doses of AZD1222 and about 25 received two doses of the MenACWY control vaccine. Trial participants were enrolled by age into subgroups of 18-55, 56-69 and 70-plus years, and 148, 28 and 57 TCR-sequenced participants, respectively, were included in these subgroups.

In the paper's terms, the time point label means: baseline before first vaccination. The vaccinee samples were drawn from two UK trials, COV001 and COV002, one of which was a single-blind randomized controlled phase 2/3 trial testing AZD1222 (ChAdOx1 nCoV-19) in healthy adults. For TCRbeta chain sequencing, PBMC samples were collected from trial participants at day 0 and at day 28 after the second dose. General findings and caveats noted by the study authors: Conclusions about previously exposed vaccinees were limited because only a handful of AZD1222 recipients were SARS-CoV-2 seropositive at baseline. Most participants were white British and females outnumbered males, and the authors suggested that clonal diversity may have been underestimated. The vaccine-associated CD4 TCRs covered the entire spike protein, and the dominant responses fell in regions 160-218 and 743-854. In the small 56-69-year group, the increase in depth fell short of significance, most likely because of low power. After two AZD1222 doses, spike-specific TCR breadth and depth were significantly higher than at day 0 and than in MenACWY recipients. Because no day 14 peak-response samples were available, repertoires were characterized only after the peak T cell response. Reportedly, close to half of the unique spike-specific TCRs recognized epitopes lying outside the regions that are mutated in the B.1.351 and B.1.1.7 variants.

CDR1 LNHDA and CDR2 SQIVND were looked up in the germline V gene (reference sequence). The CDR3 goes from the cysteine to the phenylalanine over 14 residues. Of the read, only the CDR3 DNA is kept; its 42 bases are in frame from base 1. V gives up 3 bases and J gives up 3 bases, and the segment between their germline ends measures 11 bases. The CDR3 regions of human TCRbeta chains were analyzed by immunosequencing. On the authors' methods: Repertoire TCRs were checked for matches against a reference library of SARS-CoV-2-specific TCRs that had been generated using the MIRA antigen-specificity platform. Breadth meant the fraction of unique TCRs that were SARS-CoV-2-associated, whereas depth meant the fraction of total T cells that were SARS-CoV-2-associated. Using the MIRA data, every spike-specific TCR was mapped to the spike region that the TCR reacted to and assigned to either a CD4 or a CD8 class. Log10-transformed breadth and depth values were compared by one-way ANOVA with Sidak's multiple comparisons tests. TCRdb's version of the immuneACCESS table is confined to in-frame rearrangements and falls short of the full clone set. An unresolved V gene accounts for under half of the shortfall where checked; the remainder is of unknown origin. V and J calls and clone size are given by that table; D and trimming were obtained from the DNA. The sample profile shows about 120,000 clones; just over 85% of them were found once. The top ten constitute about a fifth of the sample.

Remarks on this clone: What this receptor recognizes is not known. The record has no base qualities; no much larger clone is one base away.

The rearranged chain carries TRBV19 and TRBJ1-1; the D gene remains uncertain. The sample in question was peripheral blood, obtained on day 0 of AZD1222 vaccination. This receptor was identified in an adult in good health. CDR3 reads: CASSIVRRDTEAFF. The nucleotide sequence is TGTGCCAGTAGTATCGTTCGAAGGGACACTGAAGCTTTCTTT. The reference TRBV19 and TRBJ1-1 proteins fill in what lies around the CDR3, so the full variable domain reads DGGITQSPKYLFRKEGQNVTLSCEQNLNHDAMYWYRQDPGQGLRLIYYSQIVNDFQKGDIAEGYSVSREKKESFPLTVTSAQKNPTAFYLCASSIVRRDTEAFFGQGTRLTVV.